This is a list of T cell receptor beta chains from one sample in a study of blood T cell repertoires in COVID-19. Using immunoSEQ multiplex PCR, the repertoire was profiled, and TCRdb retains in-frame clones only, with some absent. The profile covers roughly 350,000 clones, with 75% to 90% appearing a single time and roughly 6.3% taken by the ten largest. The material sequenced was peripheral blood. Receptors were obtained from a woman aged 45 to 65 with COVID-19, enrolled during active disease. Both conserved end residues are part of each CDR3. A D gene is named only where the DNA matches it firmly. Clone size is stated in some rows and not others, as once, few, many or a class when expanded.

clone_size j_call d_call v_call cdr3_nt cdr3_aa
- TRBJ2-3 - TRBV12-3/TRBV12-4 TGTGCCAGCACCGGGGCAGATACGCAGTATTTT CASTGADTQYF
- TRBJ1-4 - TRBV18 TGTGCCAGCTCACCGGAATTCGGGGGTGAAAAACTGTTTTTT CASSPEFGGEKLFF
once TRBJ2-1 - TRBV9 TGTGCCAGCAGCGTACGGTCTACCCCCTACAATGAGCAGTTCTTC CASSVRSTPYNEQFF
- TRBJ2-7 - TRBV25-1 TGTGCCAGCTCTGCCACAAGCCTCGGTTGGAGCTTC CASSATSLGWSF
- TRBJ2-7 TRBD2 TRBV3-1/TRBV3-2 TGTGCCAGCAGCCAAGCCGCAACGGGAGGACTCAATTTC CASSQAATGGLNF
- TRBJ2-1 TRBD1 TRBV14 TGTGCCAGCAGCCAAGAAAGGACAGGGGCTTCCTACAATGAGCAGTTCTTC CASSQERTGASYNEQFF
- TRBJ2-5 TRBD2 TRBV4-2 TGTGCCAGCAGCCAAGATCTGGCGGGAGCTGGGGAGACCCAGTACTTC CASSQDLAGAGETQYF
- TRBJ2-3 TRBD2 TRBV19 TGTGCCAGTAGTAAAGCGGGAGGGCCCGCGGATACGCAGTATTTT CASSKAGGPADTQYF
- TRBJ2-1 - TRBV23-1 TGCGCCAGCAGTCACCTTCGGAGGTTCTTC CASSHLRRFF
once TRBJ2-3 - TRBV30 TGTGCCTGGACTGCGGCAGATACGCAGTATTTT CAWTAADTQYF
- TRBJ2-5 - TRBV29-1 TGCAGCGCCTCCGAGGGGGGGGAGACCCAGTACTTC CSASEGGETQYF
- TRBJ1-4 - TRBV15 TGTGCCACCAGCAGAGGGGGAGGTGAAAAACTGTTTTTT CATSRGGGEKLFF
- TRBJ2-7 TRBD2 TRBV5-1 TGCGCCAGCAGGCGGGAGTTGGGGACCTACGAGCAGTACTTC CASRRELGTYEQYF
- TRBJ2-5 - TRBV6-1 TGTGCCAGCAGTGAAATGGAGGGGGCCTGGGAGACCCAGTACTTC CASSEMEGAWETQYF
- TRBJ2-6 TRBD1 TRBV4-1 TGCGCCAGCAGCCAAGAGGGCCAGGGGGCCGGCCACTCTGGGGCCAACGTCCTGACTTTC CASSQEGQGAGHSGANVLTF
- TRBJ2-7 TRBD1 TRBV30 TGTGCCTGGAGTACCGGACAGGGGGACGAGCAGTACTTC CAWSTGQGDEQYF
- TRBJ1-5 TRBD1 TRBV19 TGTGCCAGTAGTCCCAGACAGGGGAATCAGCCCCAGCATTTT CASSPRQGNQPQHF
- TRBJ1-2 - TRBV4-2 TGTGCCAGCAGCCAAGATCTGGGGGGTTCCTATGGCTACACCTTC CASSQDLGGSYGYTF
few TRBJ2-7 TRBD1 TRBV19 TGTGCCAGTAGTATCGGGGGGACAGGGTGGGAGCAGTACTTC CASSIGGTGWEQYF
- TRBJ2-1 - TRBV5-1 TGCGCCAGCAGTCGGGAAGGGTCCTACAATGAGCAGTTCTTC CASSREGSYNEQFF
- TRBJ2-5 - TRBV12-5 TGTGCTAGTGCCGTGGGGGGTTGGGAGACCCAGTACTTC CASAVGGWETQYF
- TRBJ1-5 - TRBV3-1/TRBV3-2 TGTGCCAGCAGCCAAAGCCTCTTCAGTCGACAGGACAATCAGCCCCAGCATTTT CASSQSLFSRQDNQPQHF
- TRBJ2-5 TRBD1 TRBV7-9 TGTGCCAGCAGCAAGGGACAGACGTACCAAGAGACCCAGTACTTC CASSKGQTYQETQYF
- TRBJ1-1 TRBD1 TRBV27 TGTGCCAGCAGTTTATCAGGGGACAGGGGTCGGGGGACTGAAGCTTTCTTT CASSLSGDRGRGTEAFF
- TRBJ2-1 TRBD2 TRBV7-2 TGTGCCAGCAGCAATAGCGGGAGGCGCGGAGATGAGCAGTTCTTC CASSNSGRRGDEQFF
- TRBJ2-1 TRBD1 TRBV3-1/TRBV3-2 TGTGCCAGCAGCAGCCGGGACAGGGCCGACAATGAGCAGTTCTTC CASSSRDRADNEQFF
once TRBJ1-2 - TRBV3-1/TRBV3-2 TGTGCCAGCAGCCAAGTGAGCGTCCCCTTCTATGGCTACACCTTC CASSQVSVPFYGYTF
- TRBJ1-1 - TRBV6-5 TGTGCCAGCAGTTTCGGCGGGAACACTGAAGCTTTCTTT CASSFGGNTEAFF
- TRBJ2-7 TRBD2 TRBV5-4 TGTGCCAGCAGCCCCCGGGGTAGCGGGAGCCACGAGCAGTACTTC CASSPRGSGSHEQYF
- TRBJ2-1 TRBD2 TRBV7-6 TGTGCCAGCAGCTTTAGCGGGGCTTCTTACAATGAGCAGTTCTTC CASSFSGASYNEQFF
- TRBJ1-3 TRBD1 TRBV10-1 TGCGCCAGCAGTGAGAGCCGACAGGGACCTGGAAACACCATATATTTT CASSESRQGPGNTIYF
- TRBJ2-1 - TRBV6-1 TGTGCCAGCAGTGAAGTGGGAGAATGGAGCGGTGAGCAGTTCTTC CASSEVGEWSGEQFF
- TRBJ1-1 - TRBV3-1/TRBV3-2 TGTGCCAGCAGCCAAGGGCAGAACACTGAAGCTTTCTTT CASSQGQNTEAFF
- TRBJ2-3 - TRBV4-1 TGCGCCAGCAGCCCCCGGAGGGGAGATACGCAGTATTTT CASSPRRGDTQYF
- TRBJ2-7 - TRBV7-9 TGTGCCAGCAGCCGCGCGCGGGGCTACGAGCAGTACTTC CASSRARGYEQYF
- TRBJ1-2 - TRBV7-3 TGTGCCAGCAGCCCCGTAGATGACTATGGCTACACCTTC CASSPVDDYGYTF
- TRBJ1-2 - TRBV11-3 TGTGCCAGCAGCTTAGATCTCGGTGGCTACACCTTC CASSLDLGGYTF
- TRBJ1-2 TRBD1 TRBV18 TGTGCCAGCTCACCGGGACAGGTTTCTTATGGCTACACCTTC CASSPGQVSYGYTF
- TRBJ2-6 - TRBV6-1 TGTGCCAGCAGTGAAGCGGGCAGTTCCTCTGGGGCCAACGTCCTGACTTTC CASSEAGSSSGANVLTF
once TRBJ2-3 TRBD2 TRBV9 TGTGCCAGCAGCGTGGGGACTAGCGGCACAGATACGCAGTATTTT CASSVGTSGTDTQYF
- TRBJ2-1 - TRBV19 TGTGCCAGTAGTCTGAGGGCCCCCTACAATGAGCAGTTCTTC CASSLRAPYNEQFF
few TRBJ1-6 - TRBV5-6 TGTGCCAGCAGCGCGACAGTTTATAATTCACCCCTCCACTTT CASSATVYNSPLHF
- TRBJ2-7 - TRBV6-6 TGTGCCAGCAGTCAACAGGGACGGTACGAGCAGTACTTC CASSQQGRYEQYF
- TRBJ2-5 - TRBV11-2 TGTGCCAGCAGCCAACGGGCGGGAAGACAAGAGACCCAGTACTTC CASSQRAGRQETQYF
- TRBJ2-1 - TRBV5-1 TGCGCCAGCAGCTTCCGGCAGGAATCCTACAATGAGCAGTTCTTC CASSFRQESYNEQFF
- TRBJ1-2 - TRBV27 TGTGCCAGCAGTCTGAGGGGGGGCTATGGCTACACCTTC CASSLRGGYGYTF
- TRBJ2-3 TRBD2 TRBV18 TGTGCCAGCTCACCTATGAGCGGGATTACAATCACAGATACGCAGTATTTT CASSPMSGITITDTQYF
- TRBJ2-2 - TRBV11-2 TGTGCCAGCAGCTTCGTCCTAAGCAACACCGGGGAGCTGTTTTTT CASSFVLSNTGELFF
once TRBJ2-2 - TRBV12-3/TRBV12-4 TGTGCCAGCAGTTTTCGGAACACCGGGGAGCTGTTTTTT CASSFRNTGELFF
once TRBJ1-6 TRBD1 TRBV6-5 TGTGCCAGCAGTTACAGTGTAACAGGGGTTTCACCCCTCCACTTT CASSYSVTGVSPLHF
- TRBJ2-3 TRBD2 TRBV7-9 TGTGCCAGCAGCTTAGTTCTAGCGGGAGGGGGAGATACGCAGTATTTT CASSLVLAGGGDTQYF
once TRBJ2-5 TRBD2 TRBV9 TGTGCCAGCAGCGTCCAAGCGGGAGTAGAGACCCAGTACTTC CASSVQAGVETQYF
- TRBJ1-1 - TRBV18 TGTGCCAGCTCACCCCCGTTGAACACTGAAGCTTTCTTT CASSPPLNTEAFF
once TRBJ2-1 TRBD2 TRBV3-1/TRBV3-2 TGTGCCAGCAGCCAAGTCGGACTAGCGGGAGCCGATTCCTTCAATGAGCAGTTCTTC CASSQVGLAGADSFNEQFF
- TRBJ2-1 TRBD2 TRBV6-2/TRBV6-3 TGTGCCAGCAGTTATGGCGGGAGCGGTAATGAGCAGTTCTTC CASSYGGSGNEQFF